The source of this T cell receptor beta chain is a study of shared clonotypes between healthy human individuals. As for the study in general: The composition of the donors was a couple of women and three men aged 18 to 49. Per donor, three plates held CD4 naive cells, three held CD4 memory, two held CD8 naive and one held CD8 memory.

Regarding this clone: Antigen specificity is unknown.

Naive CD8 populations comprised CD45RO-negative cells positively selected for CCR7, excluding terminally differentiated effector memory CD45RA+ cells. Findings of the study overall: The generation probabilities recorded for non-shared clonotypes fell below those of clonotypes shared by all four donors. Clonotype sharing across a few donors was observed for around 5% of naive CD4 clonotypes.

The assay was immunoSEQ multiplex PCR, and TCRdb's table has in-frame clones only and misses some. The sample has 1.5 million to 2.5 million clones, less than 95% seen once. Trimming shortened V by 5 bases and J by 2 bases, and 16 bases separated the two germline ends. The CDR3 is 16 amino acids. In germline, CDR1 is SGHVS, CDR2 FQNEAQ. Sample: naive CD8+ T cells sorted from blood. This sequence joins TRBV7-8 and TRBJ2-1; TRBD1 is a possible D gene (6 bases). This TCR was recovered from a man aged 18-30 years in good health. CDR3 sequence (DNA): TGTGCCAGCAGCCCCGAACAGGGCGCTGCCTACAATGAGCAGTTCTTC. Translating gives CASSPEQGAAYNEQFF.